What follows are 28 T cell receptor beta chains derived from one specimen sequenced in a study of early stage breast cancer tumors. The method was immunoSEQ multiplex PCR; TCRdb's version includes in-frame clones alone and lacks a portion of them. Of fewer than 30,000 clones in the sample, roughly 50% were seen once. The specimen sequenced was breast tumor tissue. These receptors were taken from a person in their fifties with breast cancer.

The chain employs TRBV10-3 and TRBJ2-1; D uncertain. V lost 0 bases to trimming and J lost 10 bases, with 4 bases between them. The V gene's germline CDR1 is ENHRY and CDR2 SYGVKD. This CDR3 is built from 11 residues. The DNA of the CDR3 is TGTGCCATCAGTGAGTCTATGGAGCAGTTCTTC. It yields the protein CAISESMEQFF.

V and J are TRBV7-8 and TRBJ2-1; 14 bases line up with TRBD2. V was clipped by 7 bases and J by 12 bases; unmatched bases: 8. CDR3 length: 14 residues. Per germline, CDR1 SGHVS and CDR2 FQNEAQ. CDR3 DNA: TGTGCCAGCACCCCGGGACTAGCGGGAGCGGGGCAGTTCTTC. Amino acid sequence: CASTPGLAGAGQFF.

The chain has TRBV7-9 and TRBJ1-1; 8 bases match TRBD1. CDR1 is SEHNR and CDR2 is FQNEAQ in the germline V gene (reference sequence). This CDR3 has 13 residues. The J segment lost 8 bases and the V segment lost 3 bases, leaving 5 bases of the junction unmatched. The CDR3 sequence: CASSFTQGAEAFF. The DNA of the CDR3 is TGTGCCAGCAGCTTTACTCAGGGGGCGGAAGCTTTCTTT.

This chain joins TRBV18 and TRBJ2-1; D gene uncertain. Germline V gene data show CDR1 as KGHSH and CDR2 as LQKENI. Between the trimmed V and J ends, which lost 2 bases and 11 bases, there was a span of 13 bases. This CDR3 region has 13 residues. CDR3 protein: CASSPTSRPQQFF. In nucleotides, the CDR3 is TGTGCCAGCTCACCAACCAGCCGGCCCCAGCAGTTCTTC.

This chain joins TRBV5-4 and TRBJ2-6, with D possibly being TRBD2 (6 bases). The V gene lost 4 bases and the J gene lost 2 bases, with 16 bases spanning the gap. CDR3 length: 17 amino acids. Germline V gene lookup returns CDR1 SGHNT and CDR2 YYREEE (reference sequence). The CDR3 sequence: CASSQDRGGTGANVLTF. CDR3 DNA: TGTGCCAGCAGCCAAGATCGAGGAGGGACTGGGGCCAACGTCCTGACTTTC. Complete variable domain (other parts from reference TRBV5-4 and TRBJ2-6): ETGVTQSPTHLIKTRGQQVTLRCSSQSGHNTVSWYQQALGQGPQFIFQYYREEENGRGNFPPRFSGLQFPNYSSELNVNALELDDSALYLCASSQDRGGTGANVLTFGAGSRLTVL.

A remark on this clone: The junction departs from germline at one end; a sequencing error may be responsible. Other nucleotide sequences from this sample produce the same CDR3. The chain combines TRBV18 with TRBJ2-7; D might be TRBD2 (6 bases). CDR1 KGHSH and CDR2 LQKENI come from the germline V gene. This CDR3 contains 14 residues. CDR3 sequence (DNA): TGTGCCAGCTCCCCCAATTCTGGGGGGTACGAACAGTACTTC. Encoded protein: CASSPNSGGYEQYF.

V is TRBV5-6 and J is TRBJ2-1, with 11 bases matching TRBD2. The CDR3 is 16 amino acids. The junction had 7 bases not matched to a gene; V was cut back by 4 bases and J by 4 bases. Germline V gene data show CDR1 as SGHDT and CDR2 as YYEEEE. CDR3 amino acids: CASSLVLAGEYNEQFF. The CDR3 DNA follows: TGTGCCAGCAGCCTCGTACTAGCGGGAGAATACAATGAGCAGTTCTTC.

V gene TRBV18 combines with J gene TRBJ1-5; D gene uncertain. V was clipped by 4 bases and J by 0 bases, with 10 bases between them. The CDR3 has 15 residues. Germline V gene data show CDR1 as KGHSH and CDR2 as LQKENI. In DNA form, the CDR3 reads TGTGCCAGCTCACGAGACGGCCATAGCAATCAGCCCCAGCATTTT. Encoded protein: CASSRDGHSNQPQHF.

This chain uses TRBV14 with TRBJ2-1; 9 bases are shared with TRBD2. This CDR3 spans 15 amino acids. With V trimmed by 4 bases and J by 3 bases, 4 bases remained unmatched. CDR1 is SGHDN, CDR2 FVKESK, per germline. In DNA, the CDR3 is TGTGCCAGCAGCCCGCGGACTAGCGTCTACAATGAGCAGTTCTTC. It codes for CASSPRTSVYNEQFF.

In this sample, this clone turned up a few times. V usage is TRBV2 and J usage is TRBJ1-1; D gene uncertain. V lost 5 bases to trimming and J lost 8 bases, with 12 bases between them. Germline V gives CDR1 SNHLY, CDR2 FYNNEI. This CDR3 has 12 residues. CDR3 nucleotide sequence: TGTGCCAGCAGTTCTGGACTTCCGGAAGCTTTCTTT. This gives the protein CASSSGLPEAFF.

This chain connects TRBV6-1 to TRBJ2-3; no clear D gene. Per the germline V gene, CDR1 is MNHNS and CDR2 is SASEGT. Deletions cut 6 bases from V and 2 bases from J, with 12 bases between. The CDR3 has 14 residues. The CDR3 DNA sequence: TGTGCCAGCAGAGCCGACACCTACACAGATACGCAGTATTTT. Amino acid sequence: CASRADTYTDTQYF.

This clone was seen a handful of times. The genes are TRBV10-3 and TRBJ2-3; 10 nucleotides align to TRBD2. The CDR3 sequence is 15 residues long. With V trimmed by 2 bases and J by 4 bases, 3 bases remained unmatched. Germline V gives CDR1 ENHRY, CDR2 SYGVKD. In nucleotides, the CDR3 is TGTGCCATCAGTGAGGGTAGCGGGAGGTCAGATACGCAGTATTTT. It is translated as CAISEGSGRSDTQYF.

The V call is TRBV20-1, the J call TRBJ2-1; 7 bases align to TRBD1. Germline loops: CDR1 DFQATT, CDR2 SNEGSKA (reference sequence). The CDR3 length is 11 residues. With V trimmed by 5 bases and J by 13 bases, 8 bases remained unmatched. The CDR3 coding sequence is TGCAGTGCTCAGCGACAGGGCTACCAGTTCTTC. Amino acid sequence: CSAQRQGYQFF.

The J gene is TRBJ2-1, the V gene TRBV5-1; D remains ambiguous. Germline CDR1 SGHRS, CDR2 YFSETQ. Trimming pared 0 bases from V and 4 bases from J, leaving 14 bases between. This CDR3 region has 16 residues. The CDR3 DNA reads TGCGCCAGCAGCTTGGGCTTATACTCTTTTTACAATGAGCAGTTCTTC. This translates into CASSLGLYSFYNEQFF.

CDR3 sequence reads: CASSEGQLSETQYF. As DNA, the CDR3 is TGTGCCAGCTCCGAGGGACAGCTCTCAGAGACCCAGTACTTC. The J gene is TRBJ2-5, the V gene TRBV7-9; 7 nucleotides line up with TRBD1. This CDR3 comprises 14 residues. Germline V gives CDR1 SEHNR, CDR2 FQNEAQ (reference sequence). After removal of 8 bases from V and 4 bases from J, the junction contained 10 bases not matched to a gene.

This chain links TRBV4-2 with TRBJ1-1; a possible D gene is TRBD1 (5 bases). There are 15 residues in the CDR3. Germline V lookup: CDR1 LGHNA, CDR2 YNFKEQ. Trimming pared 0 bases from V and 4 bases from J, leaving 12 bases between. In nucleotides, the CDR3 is TGTGCCAGCAGCCAAGAGGACAATCGGGGCACTGAAGCTTTCTTT. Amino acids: CASSQEDNRGTEAFF.

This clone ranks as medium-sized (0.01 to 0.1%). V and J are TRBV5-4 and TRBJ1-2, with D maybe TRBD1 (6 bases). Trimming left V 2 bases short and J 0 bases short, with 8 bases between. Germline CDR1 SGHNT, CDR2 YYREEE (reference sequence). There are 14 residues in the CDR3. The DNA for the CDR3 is TGTGCCAGCAGCTTACGACAGGCTAACTATGGCTACACCTTC. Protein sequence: CASSLRQANYGYTF. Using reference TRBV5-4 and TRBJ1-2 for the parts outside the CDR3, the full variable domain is ETGVTQSPTHLIKTRGQQVTLRCSSQSGHNTVSWYQQALGQGPQFIFQYYREEENGRGNFPPRFSGLQFPNYSSELNVNALELDDSALYLCASSLRQANYGYTFGSGTRLTVV.

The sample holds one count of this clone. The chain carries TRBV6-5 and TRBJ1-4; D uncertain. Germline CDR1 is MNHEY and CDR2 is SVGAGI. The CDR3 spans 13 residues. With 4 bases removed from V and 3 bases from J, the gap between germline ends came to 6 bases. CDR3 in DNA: TGTGCCAGCAGTTGGAGCCCTAATGAAAAACTGTTTTTT. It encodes CASSWSPNEKLFF.

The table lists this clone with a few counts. The CDR3, as DNA: TGTGCCACCAGCAGCGGTCTCGGCCTCGGGGAGACCCAGTACTTC. As protein: CATSSGLGLGETQYF. J is TRBJ2-5 and V is TRBV15; D uncertain. This CDR3 spans 15 amino acids. Trimming cost V 3 bases and J 5 bases, with 16 bases left between them. Germline CDR1 and CDR2: LNHNV and YYDKDF (reference sequence).

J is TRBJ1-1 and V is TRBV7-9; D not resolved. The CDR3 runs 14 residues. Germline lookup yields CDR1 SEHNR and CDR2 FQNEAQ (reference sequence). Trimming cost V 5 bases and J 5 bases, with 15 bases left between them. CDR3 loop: CASSVGYGWTEAFF. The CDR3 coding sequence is TGTGCCAGCAGCGTGGGGTACGGGTGGACTGAAGCTTTCTTT.

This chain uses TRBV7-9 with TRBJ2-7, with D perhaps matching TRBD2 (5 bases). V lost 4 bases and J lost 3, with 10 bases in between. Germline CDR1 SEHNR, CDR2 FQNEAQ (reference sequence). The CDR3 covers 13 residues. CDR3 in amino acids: CASSSGIIYEQYF. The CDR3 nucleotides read TGTGCCAGCAGCTCCGGGATAATCTACGAGCAGTACTTC. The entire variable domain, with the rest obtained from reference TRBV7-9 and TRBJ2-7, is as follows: DTGVSQNPRHKITKRGQNVTFRCDPISEHNRLYWYRQTLGQGPEFLTYFQNEAQLEKSRLLSDRFSAERPKGSFSTLEIQRTEQGDSAMYLCASSSGIIYEQYFGPGTRLTVT.

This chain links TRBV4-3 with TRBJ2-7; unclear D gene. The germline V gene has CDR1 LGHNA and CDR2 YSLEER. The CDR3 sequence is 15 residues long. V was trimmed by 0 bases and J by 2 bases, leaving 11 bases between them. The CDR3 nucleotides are TGCGCCAGCAGCCAAGATCTGGCAGAACCCTACGAGCAGTACTTC. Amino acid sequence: CASSQDLAEPYEQYF.

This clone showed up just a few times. The CDR3, as DNA: TGTGCCAGCAGCTCCACCGCTACAGGGACCCAGCATTTT. Translating it yields CASSSTATGTQHF. The V and J genes are TRBV7-3 and TRBJ1-5; TRBD1 might be the D (6 bases). Germline CDR1 SGHTA, CDR2 FQGTGA. This CDR3 region has 13 residues. Trimming removed 4 bases at V and 11 bases at J, with 15 bases between.

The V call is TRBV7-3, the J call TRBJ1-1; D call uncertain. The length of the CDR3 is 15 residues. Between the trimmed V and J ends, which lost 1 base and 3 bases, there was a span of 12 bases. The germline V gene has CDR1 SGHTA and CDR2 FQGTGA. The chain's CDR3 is CASSLIALGDTEAFF. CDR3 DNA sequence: TGTGCCAGCAGCTTAATCGCGCTTGGGGACACTGAAGCTTTCTTT.

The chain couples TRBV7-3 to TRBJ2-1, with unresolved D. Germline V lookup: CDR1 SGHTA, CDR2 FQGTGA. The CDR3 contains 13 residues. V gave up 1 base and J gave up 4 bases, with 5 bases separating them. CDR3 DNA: TGTGCCAGCAGCTTAAGTCGGTACAATGAGCAGTTCTTC. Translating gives CASSLSRYNEQFF.

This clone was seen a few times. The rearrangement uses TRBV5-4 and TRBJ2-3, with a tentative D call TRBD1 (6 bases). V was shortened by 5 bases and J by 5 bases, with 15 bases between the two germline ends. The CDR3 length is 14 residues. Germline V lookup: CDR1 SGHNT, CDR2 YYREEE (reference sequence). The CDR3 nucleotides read TGTGCCAGCAGGAGGGAGACAGGAGGAGATACGCAGTATTTT. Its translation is CASRRETGGDTQYF.

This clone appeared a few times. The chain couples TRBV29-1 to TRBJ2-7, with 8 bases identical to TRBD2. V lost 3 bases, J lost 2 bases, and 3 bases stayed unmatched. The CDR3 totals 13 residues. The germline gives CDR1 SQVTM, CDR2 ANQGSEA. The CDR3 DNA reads TGCAGCGTTGAGCCAGCGGGAGCCTACGAGCAGTACTTC. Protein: CSVEPAGAYEQYF.

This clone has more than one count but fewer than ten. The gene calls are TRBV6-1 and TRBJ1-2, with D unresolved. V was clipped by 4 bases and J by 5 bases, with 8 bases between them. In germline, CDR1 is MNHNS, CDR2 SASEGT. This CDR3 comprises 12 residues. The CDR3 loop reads CASSGGRYGYTF. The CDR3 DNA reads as TGTGCCAGCAGTGGAGGACGGTATGGCTACACCTTC.